This T cell receptor (beta chain) was documented in a study of blood T cell repertoires in COVID-19. Across the whole study: COVID-19 samples collected from the United States, Italy and Spain covered acute and convalescent phases. The analysed material was cDNA or gDNA that came from T cells, B-cell-depleted T cells, or PBMCs.

Participants' reported clinical history set cohort assignment. Recovered Cohort 3 donors showed two negative PCRs, clearance, or symptom resolution. Germline V CDR1 and CDR2: ENHRY, SYGVKD. The V and J ends lost 0 bases and 4 bases respectively, with 10 bases between them. CDR3 length: 15 amino acids. Here immunoSEQ multiplex PCR was the method, and the copy in TCRdb shows in-frame clones only, minus some. Of 200,000 to 250,000 clones in the sample, roughly 85% were seen once. The sequenced sample consisted of PBMCs or T cells enriched from blood (not recorded which). The rearrangement joins TRBV10-3 to TRBJ2-1, with D maybe TRBD2 (5 bases). The TCR sequence derives from a man younger than 40 who had recovered from COVID-19. The CDR3 region is CAISESGGPYNEQFF. The CDR3 DNA sequence: TGTGCCATCAGTGAGTCTGGCGGGCCTTACAATGAGCAGTTCTTC.